Here is one T cell receptor beta chain with its context. The antigen remains unidentified. Molecular barcoded adaptors covering alpha/delta and beta/gamma chains were used on roughly 400 ng RNA. Via MiXCR, TCRdb re-called the reads, giving one row per CDR3 protein. This repertoire shows some 130,000 distinct CDR3 sequences, less than 15% found once; its top ten account for under 9%. The sample originates from a study of read filtering for tumor transcriptome and immune sequencing. On the study more broadly: DNase treatment preceded whole-transcriptome library preparation. IR-seq gave about 3.5 to 11 million TCR reads per sample; RNA-seq gave about 75 to 1,400.

The junction had 8 bases not matched to a gene; V was cut back by 5 bases and J by 9 bases. The CDR3 contains 15 residues. Germline CDR1 reads SGHTA; CDR2 reads FQGNSA. The study's findings and limits: Correlation between methods rose after single-read clonotypes were removed.

Sequences were obtained from a population of CD138-negative cells sorted from bone marrow. This TCR derives from a donor aged 40 or over with multiple myeloma. This chain joins TRBV7-2 and TRBJ2-3; 13 bases align to TRBD2. The CDR3, as DNA: TGTGCCAGCAGCCCGACTAGCGGGAGGCAGTGGACGCAGTATTTT. It translates to CASSPTSGRQWTQYF.